This TCR beta chain was captured in a study of response to subunit inactivated influenza vaccine. This clonotype was counted only a few times. The target antigen is unknown. The CDR3 is made up of 15 amino acids. In germline, CDR1 is SGHAT, CDR2 FQNNGV. J was trimmed by 6 bases and V by 6 bases; bases with no gene match: 5. Findings and limits, study-wide: Few additional T cells are recruited per seasonal influenza vaccination, authors suggested.

Using its own MiXCR run on the RT-PCR reads, TCRdb lists one record per CDR3 protein. The sample carries some 300,000 distinct CDR3 sequences, approximately 21% recorded once. The V call is TRBV11-2, the J call TRBJ2-1; 13 bases align to TRBD2. The receptor was isolated from a man in his fifties or sixties who received an inactivated influenza vaccine. Sequencing was performed on PBMCs from blood, taken less than 22 months after vaccination. CDR3 sequence: CASSFGLAGVNEQFF. In nucleotides, the CDR3 is TGTGCCAGCAGTTTCGGACTAGCGGGAGTCAATGAGCAGTTCTTC.